These 5 T cell receptor beta chains were all obtained from the same sample, sequenced in a study of patients and donors after allogeneic stem cell transplantation. Each CDR3 protein is one row after TCRdb ran MiXCR on the RT-PCR reads. Of over 25,000 distinct CDR3 sequences listed, roughly a third are singletons. The sample consisted of blood, either unsorted or a sorted T cell fraction (not recorded which). Receptors were obtained from a human donor who was either an allogeneic HSCT recipient or a stem cell or donor lymphocyte infusion donor (not recorded which). It is not recorded whose cells these are; they may come from a transplant donor.

The V and J genes are TRBV4-3 and TRBJ1-3; D gene uncertain. The CDR3 extends over 12 amino acids. Germline V gene data show CDR1 as LGHNA and CDR2 as YSLEER. V was pared by 3 bases and J by 4 bases, with 4 bases between. The CDR3 bases are TGCGCCAGCAGCCAGGTGGGAAACACCATATATTTT. Protein product: CASSQVGNTIYF.

CDR3 coding DNA: TGTGCCAGCAGCCCCAACCTCGTCGGCCTGGATACGCAGTATTTT. Translated, it gives CASSPNLVGLDTQYF. This chain connects TRBV6-5 to TRBJ2-3; D is undetermined. Germline V gene data show CDR1 as MNHEY and CDR2 as SVGAGI. The CDR3 is 15 residues long. The germline V and J ends were trimmed by 6 bases and 6 bases, with 19 bases remaining between them.

This clonotype has more than one count but fewer than ten. V and J are TRBV4-3 and TRBJ2-3, with D hard to call. This CDR3 region has 15 residues. Germline-derived CDR1 and CDR2 are LGHNA and YSLEER. Trimming left V 0 bases short and J 0 bases short, with 7 bases between. In nucleotides, the CDR3 is TGCGCCAGCAGCCAAGAGTCTAGAAGCACAGATACGCAGTATTTT. Translation gives CASSQESRSTDTQYF.

The gene calls are TRBV29-1 and TRBJ2-3, with D possibly TRBD2 on 6 matching bases. In germline, CDR1 is SQVTM, CDR2 ANQGSEA. The length of the CDR3 is 16 residues. Trimming left V 5 bases short and J 0 bases short, with 18 bases between. For the CDR3, the DNA is TGCAGCGTTCTAGCCGGGACTGAGATTAGCACAGATACGCAGTATTTT. Protein sequence: CSVLAGTEISTDTQYF.

In its sample, this clonotype was seen a few times. This chain uses TRBV4-1 with TRBJ2-7, with 9 bases aligning to TRBD2. The CDR3 is 16 amino acids. V gave up 4 bases and J gave up 4 bases; unmatched junction bases: 11. Germline V gene sequence: CDR1 MGHRA, CDR2 YSYEKL. The CDR3, as DNA: TGCGCCAGCAGCCCATTCCCCTTAGCGGGAGTTTACGAGCAGTACTTC. This translates into CASSPFPLAGVYEQYF.